A single sample is the source of the 18 T cell receptor beta chains below, sequenced in a study of blood T cells in healthy people across ages. Then a second PCR, running roughly 7 to 11 cycles, was carried out with a sample-barcoded 5' primer and a J-beta primer mix. TCRdb re-analysed the 5' RACE reads in MiXCR, keeping a single row per CDR3 protein. The table lists around 800,000 distinct CDR3 sequences, 62% of them singletons. The material sequenced was blood. The receptors derive from a man younger than 45 in good health.

The chain links TRBV4-3 to TRBJ2-7; 7 bases align to TRBD1. Trimming at V came to 4 bases and at J to 6 bases, leaving 9 bases not matched to a gene. CDR1 and CDR2 (germline): LGHNA, YSLEER. The CDR3 has 14 amino acids. In DNA, the CDR3 is TGCGCCAGCAGCCTAAGACAGGGCTCCATCGAGCAGTACTTC. Protein sequence: CASSLRQGSIEQYF.

This chain connects TRBV7-2 to TRBJ2-4; D is possibly TRBD1 or TRBD2 (5 bases each). The CDR3 extends over 12 amino acids. CDR1 and CDR2 (germline): SGHTA, FQGNSA. Trimming removed 5 bases at V and 13 bases at J, with 15 bases between. The CDR3 DNA reads TGTGCCAGCAGCCCAGTTGGGGGAGCGCAGTACTTC. This sequence encodes CASSPVGGAQYF.

The CDR3 loop is CASSLQGGYNEQFF. The CDR3, as DNA: TGCGCCAGCAGCCTACAAGGGGGATACAATGAGCAGTTCTTC. The chain has TRBV5-1 and TRBJ2-1; perhaps TRBD1 as D (6 bases). The CDR3 loop spans 14 amino acids. Looked up from germline, CDR1 is SGHRS and CDR2 is YFSETQ. Trimming shortened V by 4 bases and J by 4 bases, and 12 bases separated the two germline ends.

J is TRBJ2-2 and V is TRBV5-1, with D perhaps TRBD1 (6 bases). CDR3 size: 16 residues. Trimming cost V 4 bases and J 1 base, with 14 bases left between them. The germline gives CDR1 SGHRS, CDR2 YFSETQ. The CDR3 DNA is TGCGCCAGCAGCCGAATGCCGGGACAGAACACCGGGGAGCTGTTTTTT. This gives the protein CASSRMPGQNTGELFF.

This chain joins TRBV12-3 or TRBV12-4 and TRBJ2-7; D remains ambiguous. Matching the DNA end better, TRBJ2-5 makes the J call doubtful. This CDR3 spans 11 amino acids. The CDR3 nucleotides read TGTGCCAGCAGTTCTACGCGGACCCAGTACTTC. This sequence encodes CASSSTRTQYF.

The genes are TRBV29-1 and TRBJ2-3, with D hard to call. V dropped 8 bases and J dropped 3 bases, with 18 bases sitting between them. The CDR3 spans 14 residues. Per the germline V gene, CDR1 is SQVTM and CDR2 is ANQGSEA. The CDR3 spells CSSHGPDWTDTQYF. DNA of the CDR3: TGCAGCTCCCATGGACCCGACTGGACAGATACGCAGTATTTT.

The rearrangement links TRBV15 to TRBJ2-1; D remains ambiguous. The V gene lost 0 bases and the J gene lost 5 bases, with 8 bases spanning the gap. Germline CDR1 LNHNV, CDR2 YYDKDF (reference sequence). This CDR3 spans 14 amino acids. The CDR3 bases are TGTGCCACCAGCAGAGAGCTCACCAACAATGAGCAGTTCTTC. Amino acids: CATSRELTNNEQFF.

The V gene is TRBV15, the J gene TRBJ2-7; D is unresolved. This CDR3 is built from 15 residues. CDR1 and CDR2 (germline): LNHNV, YYDKDF (reference sequence). V was cut by 0 bases and J by 2 bases, with 11 bases left in between. CDR3 loop: CATSRDLRITYEQYF. In DNA form, the CDR3 reads TGTGCCACCAGCAGAGATCTCCGCATCACCTACGAGCAGTACTTC.

Remarks on this clonotype: A much bigger clone sits one base away, suggesting this may be a read error. The chain combines TRBV30 with TRBJ2-3, with D unclear. The CDR3 sequence is 15 residues long. Germline V gene lookup returns CDR1 GTSNPN and CDR2 SVGIG (reference sequence). The CDR3 nucleotides are TGTGCCTGGAGGCCAGGTAGAGGTAGCACAGAGACGCAGTATTTT. This translates into CAWRPGRGSTETQYF.

The J gene is TRBJ2-1, the V gene TRBV20-1; D uncertain. Germline CDR1 DFQATT, CDR2 SNEGSKA (reference sequence). Deletions cut 6 bases from V and 7 bases from J, with 16 bases between. The CDR3 runs to 13 residues. The CDR3 sequence is CSALPGSSNEQFF. The CDR3 DNA is TGCAGTGCGCTCCCGGGTAGCTCAAATGAGCAGTTCTTC.

The chain links TRBV7-2 to TRBJ2-7; no firm D call. V was clipped by 2 bases and J by 5 bases, with 10 bases between them. CDR3 length equals 13 residues. Germline CDR1 reads SGHTA; CDR2 reads FQGNSA. As DNA, the CDR3 is TGTGCCAGCAGCTTAAGTCTAGGCGACGAGCAGTACTTC. Amino acid sequence: CASSLSLGDEQYF.

This clonotype was counted a few times. The chain carries TRBV4-3 and TRBJ2-3; D is possibly TRBD2 (5 bases). Trimming cost V 1 base and J 4 bases, with 9 bases left between them. The CDR3 contains 14 residues. Germline V gene data show CDR1 as LGHNA and CDR2 as YSLEER. This chain's CDR3 is CASSQGLASDTQYF. DNA of the CDR3: TGCGCCAGCAGCCAAGGCCTAGCTTCAGATACGCAGTATTTT.

This clonotype has a count of ten or more. V is TRBV9 and J is TRBJ2-5, with unresolved D. The CDR3 contains 14 residues. CDR1 is SGDLS and CDR2 is YYNGEE in the germline V gene. The ends were cut back, 0 bases at V and 2 bases at J, with 8 bases in the middle. CDR3 DNA: TGTGCCAGCAGCGTAGGCGGTCGGCAAGAGACCCAGTACTTC. Its protein product is CASSVGGRQETQYF.

This rearrangement joins TRBV2 to TRBJ1-5, with D possibly matching TRBD1 (5 bases). Germline loops: CDR1 SNHLY, CDR2 FYNNEI. V was cut by 7 bases and J by 6 bases, with 13 bases left in between. The CDR3 length is 13 residues. As DNA, the CDR3 is TGTGCCAGCACAGACAGTCCCAGTCAGCCCCAGCATTTT. It is translated as CASTDSPSQPQHF.

The gene calls are TRBV7-4 and TRBJ2-5; possibly TRBD2 for D (6 bases). This CDR3 comprises 13 residues. Germline V gene sequence: CDR1 SGHVT, CDR2 SQSDAQ. The CDR3 DNA sequence: TGTGGCAACGCGGGACTCTACCAAGAGACCCAGTACTTC. As protein: CGNAGLYQETQYF. The variable domain in full, completed from reference TRBV7-4 and TRBJ2-5, reads GAGVSQSPRYKVAKRGRDVALRCDSISGHVTLYWYRQTLGQGSEVLTYSQSDAQRDKSGRPSGRFSAERPERSVSTLKIQRTEQGDSAVYLCGNAGLYQETQYFGPGTRLLVL.

A few counts support this clonotype. J is TRBJ2-5 and V is TRBV7-6, with TRBD2 matching 9 bases. Per the germline V gene, CDR1 is SGHVS and CDR2 is FNYEAQ. CDR3 length: 20 residues. The junction had 16 bases not matched to a gene; V was cut back by 1 base and J by 1 base. The CDR3: CASSLVRGGEINRRQETQYF. In nucleotides, the CDR3 is TGTGCCAGCAGCTTAGTGCGGGGGGGCGAGATTAACAGGCGCCAAGAGACCCAGTACTTC.

This chain links TRBV6-1 with TRBJ2-7; D is undetermined. V was clipped by 0 bases and J by 0 bases, with 9 bases between them. CDR3 length equals 15 residues. In germline, CDR1 is MNHNS, CDR2 SASEGT. CDR3 sequence (DNA): TGTGCCAGCAGTGAAGCGGGCGGAGACTCCTACGAGCAGTACTTC. This codes for CASSEAGGDSYEQYF.

The sample holds a few counts of this clonotype. The chain carries TRBV9 and TRBJ2-3; D is unresolved. The CDR3 length is 14 residues. V lost 3 bases, J lost 2 bases, and 10 bases lay in between. Germline CDR1 reads SGDLS; CDR2 reads YYNGEE. CDR3 region: CASSGGTNTDTQYF. DNA of the CDR3: TGTGCCAGCAGCGGGGGTACTAACACAGATACGCAGTATTTT.